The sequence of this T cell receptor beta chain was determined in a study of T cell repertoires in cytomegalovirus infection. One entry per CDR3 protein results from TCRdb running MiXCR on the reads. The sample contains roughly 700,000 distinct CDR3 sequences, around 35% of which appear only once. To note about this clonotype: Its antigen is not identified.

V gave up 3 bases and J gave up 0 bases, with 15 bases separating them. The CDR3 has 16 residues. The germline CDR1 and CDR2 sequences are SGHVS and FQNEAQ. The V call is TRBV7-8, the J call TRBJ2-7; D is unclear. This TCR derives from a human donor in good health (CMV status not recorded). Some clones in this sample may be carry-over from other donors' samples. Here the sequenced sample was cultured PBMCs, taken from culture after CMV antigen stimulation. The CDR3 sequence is CASSLTRVVASYEQYF. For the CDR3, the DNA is TGTGCCAGCAGCTTGACTCGAGTTGTCGCCTCCTACGAGCAGTACTTC.